Described below is a single T cell receptor beta chain sequence and its context. Antigen specificity is unknown. The CDR3 spans 15 residues. V was shortened by 1 base and J by 3 bases, with 10 bases between the two germline ends. The data belong to a study of T-cell memory formation after mild COVID-19. MiXCR, applied by TCRdb to the 5' RACE reads, yields one record per CDR3 protein. Of about 280,000 distinct CDR3 sequences listed, less than 9.5% are singletons. Broader study findings: Pre-infection memory held some responding clones, suggesting pre-existing cross-reactive T cells responded.

The sequence came from a man aged 18 to 30 who had mild COVID-19 (a few samples of this study predate the infection). Cell type and time point are not known. The chain employs TRBV12-3 or TRBV12-4 and TRBJ1-5; D unclear. Sample: PBMCs or a T cell subset sorted from them (not recorded which). This CDR3 is CASSLGAQFNQPQHF. CDR3 nucleotides: TGTGCCAGCAGTTTAGGTGCTCAGTTCAATCAGCCCCAGCATTTT.